This T cell receptor beta chain was recovered during a study of molecular identifiers for immune sequencing clone quantification. Across the whole study: Replicates involved a five-way split of RNA from roughly 21,000 or 96,000 naive CD8 cells, with sequencing of four.

MiXCR was run by TCRdb on the PCR reads, yielding one entry per CDR3 protein. The data hold 400,000 to 600,000 distinct CDR3 sequences, with about 20% observed a single time. This clonotype occurred a few times. It was from approximately 22,000 to 940,000 sorted cells, with 10%, 30% or 50% RNA, that naive CD8 libraries came. This CDR3 is built from 15 residues. The V and J ends lost 7 bases and 8 bases, in that order; junction bases with no gene match: 11. This chain connects TRBV12-3 or TRBV12-4 to TRBJ2-1; 10 bases map to TRBD1. Input material: naive CD8+ T cells from blood, with Jurkat cell RNA spiked in. Sample subset: FACS-sorted CD8+CD4-CCR7+CD45RA+ naive T cells. This receptor was identified in a human donor in good health. Some libraries in this study had Jurkat cell RNA spiked in. The CDR3 reads CASINSGTGDHEQFF. In DNA form, the CDR3 reads TGTGCCAGCATAAATTCCGGGACAGGGGACCATGAGCAGTTCTTC.